What follows are 16 T cell receptor beta chains derived from one specimen sequenced in a study of identical twins. TCRdb reprocessed the 5' RACE reads via MiXCR and lists one record per CDR3 protein. The sample has roughly 290,000 distinct CDR3 sequences; roughly 8.6% are singletons. These sequences were also reported in another study, on yellow fever vaccine responses in identical twins.

Sequencing was done on a sample of memory (CD45RO+) T cells sorted from blood. These receptors came from a woman younger than 30 in good health.

This clonotype was counted between two and nine times. This sequence joins TRBV20-1 and TRBJ2-2; 7 bases are shared with TRBD2. V dropped 0 bases and J dropped 1; count of bases not matched to a gene: 8. This CDR3 region has 17 residues. Germline CDR1 is DFQATT and CDR2 is SNEGSKA (reference sequence). In nucleotides, the CDR3 is TGCAGTGCTAGAGATACGGGGGGTTGGAGGAACACCGGGGAGCTGTTTTTT. Amino acid sequence: CSARDTGGWRNTGELFF.

This clonotype was observed a few times. The chain links TRBV15 to TRBJ2-5; 9 bases line up with TRBD2. The germline CDR1 and CDR2 sequences are LNHNV and YYDKDF (reference sequence). Losses at the gene ends were 2 bases for V and 5 bases for J; bases not matched to a gene: 18. The CDR3 loop spans 19 amino acids. The chain's CDR3 is CATSRQTAGGRPSVETQYF. The DNA for the CDR3 is TGTGCCACCAGCAGACAGACAGCGGGGGGCCGCCCCTCTGTGGAGACCCAGTACTTC.

The chain has TRBV3-1 and TRBJ2-6; TRBD2 matches 10 bases. The CDR3 is 18 amino acids. J lost 0 bases, V lost 3 bases, and 5 bases had no gene match. Germline CDR1 is LGHDT and CDR2 is YNNKEL (reference sequence). The CDR3, as DNA: TGTGCCAGCAGCCATGGGACTAGCGCCTTCTCTGGGGCCAACGTCCTGACTTTC. It yields the protein CASSHGTSAFSGANVLTF.

This clonotype was detected many times. The chain couples TRBV3-1 to TRBJ1-3, with TRBD1 matching 9 bases. V lost 0 bases, J lost 5 bases, and 5 bases stayed unmatched. The CDR3 is 16 residues long. CDR1 LGHDT and CDR2 YNNKEL come from the germline V gene (reference sequence). CDR3 sequence (DNA): TGTGCCAGCAGCCAAGACACGGGACAGGGCCGAAACACCATATATTTT. The encoded protein is CASSQDTGQGRNTIYF.

The table lists this clonotype with a few counts. The J gene is TRBJ2-5, the V gene TRBV18; no clear D gene. V dropped 1 base and J dropped 5 bases, with 14 bases sitting between them. CDR3 length: 15 residues. Germline V CDR1 and CDR2: KGHSH, LQKENI. The DNA for the CDR3 is TGTGCCAGCTCACCACGTCAGCCCCTAATCGAGACCCAGTACTTC. Translating it yields CASSPRQPLIETQYF.

This clonotype was seen a handful of times. The J gene is TRBJ1-4, the V gene TRBV5-1; D may be TRBD1 (6 bases). Germline V gene sequence: CDR1 SGHRS, CDR2 YFSETQ. V was cut by 7 bases and J by 2 bases, with 18 bases left in between. The CDR3 contains 16 residues. CDR3 DNA: TGCGCCAGCGCGAGGGGGGGGCCGGCGACTAATGAAAAACTGTTTTTT. It codes for CASARGGPATNEKLFF.

In its sample, this clonotype was seen many times. V gene TRBV10-3 combines with J gene TRBJ2-1; D gene uncertain. CDR1 is ENHRY and CDR2 is SYGVKD in the germline V gene. The CDR3 is 12 residues long. V was pared by 0 bases and J by 8 bases, with 5 bases between. The CDR3 DNA sequence: TGTGCCATCAGTGAGTCCCCGGATGAGCAGTTCTTC. It specifies CAISESPDEQFF.

This clonotype was counted many times. CDR3 nucleotides: TGTGCCAGCAGTGCAGGGACAGGGTTTGATGAGCAGTTCTTC. This encodes CASSAGTGFDEQFF. This sequence joins TRBV2 and TRBJ2-1, with 9 bases fitting TRBD1. V lost 4 bases to trimming and J lost 8 bases; unmatched junction nucleotides: 6. This CDR3 has 14 residues. Germline V gives CDR1 SNHLY, CDR2 FYNNEI.

This clonotype was seen more than once but under ten times. The genes are TRBV20-1 and TRBJ2-7; no clear D gene. The germline V gene has CDR1 DFQATT and CDR2 SNEGSKA (reference sequence). The CDR3 is 11 residues long. V lost 6 bases and J 0 bases, leaving 6 bases between the germline ends. CDR3 in DNA: TGCAGTGCGGCACACTCCTACGAGCAGTACGTC. Its translation: CSAAHSYEQYV.

The chain is built from TRBV3-1 and TRBJ1-1; a weak D match, TRBD1 (5 bases). Trimming removed 8 bases at V and 1 base at J, with 11 bases between. The CDR3 contains 13 residues. Germline values: CDR1 LGHDT, CDR2 YNNKEL (reference sequence). The CDR3 sequence: CASALGGNTEAFF. The DNA for the CDR3 is TGTGCCAGCGCGTTGGGGGGGAACACTGAAGCTTTCTTT.

This clonotype occurred many times. CDR3 in DNA: TGTGCCACCAGTGATTCATCAGGAGGGAATCAGCCCCAGCATTTT. Amino acid sequence: CATSDSSGGNQPQHF. The chain employs TRBV24-1 and TRBJ1-5; D is undetermined. Per the germline V gene, CDR1 is KGHDR and CDR2 is SFDVKD. V shed 2 bases and J shed 4 bases, with 11 bases lying between them. There are 15 residues in the CDR3.

The V call is TRBV10-3, the J call TRBJ2-2; the D call may be TRBD1 or TRBD2 (5 bases each). The V gene's germline CDR1 is ENHRY and CDR2 SYGVKD. CDR3 length equals 18 residues. V was trimmed by 0 bases and J by 0 bases, leaving 14 bases between them. The CDR3 DNA reads TGTGCCATCAGTGAGTCTGTAGGGGTGGGACCGAACACCGGGGAGCTGTTTTTT. This encodes CAISESVGVGPNTGELFF.

This clonotype has more than one count but fewer than ten. V is TRBV6-1 and J is TRBJ2-6, with a tentative D call TRBD1 (5 bases). The CDR3 contains 14 residues. Looked up from germline, CDR1 is MNHNS and CDR2 is SASEGT. V was clipped by 9 bases and J by 1 base, with 10 bases between them. CDR3 region: CASQRQSGANVLTF. The CDR3 DNA reads TGTGCCAGTCAGAGACAGTCTGGGGCCAACGTCCTGACTTTC.

The chain employs TRBV2 and TRBJ2-3; the match to TRBD2 covers 12 bases. Losses at the gene ends were 8 bases for V and 3 bases for J; bases not matched to a gene: 6. Per germline, CDR1 SNHLY and CDR2 FYNNEI. This CDR3 region has 15 residues. The CDR3 DNA follows: TGTGCCAGCGGGCTAGCGGGAGGGCCTACAGATACGCAGTATTTT. Translation: CASGLAGGPTDTQYF.

The genes are TRBV19 and TRBJ2-5; possibly TRBD2 for D (6 bases). Between the trimmed V and J ends, which lost 8 bases and 2 bases, there was a span of 18 bases. This CDR3 has 15 amino acids. Germline values: CDR1 LNHDA, CDR2 SQIVND (reference sequence). The CDR3 bases are TGTGCCAGTTCCCGGGGAGGAACAGGACAAGAGACCCAGTACTTC. Its translation is CASSRGGTGQETQYF.

This clonotype was seen repeatedly, ten times or more. This rearrangement joins TRBV29-1 to TRBJ2-4; maybe TRBD1 (5 bases). This CDR3 contains 13 residues. CDR1 is SQVTM, CDR2 ANQGSEA, per germline. The germline V and J ends were trimmed by 6 bases and 7 bases, with 16 bases remaining between them. The CDR3 sequence is CSVRNTDSNIQYF. Written as DNA, the CDR3 is TGCAGCGTCCGTAACACAGACAGTAACATTCAGTACTTC.